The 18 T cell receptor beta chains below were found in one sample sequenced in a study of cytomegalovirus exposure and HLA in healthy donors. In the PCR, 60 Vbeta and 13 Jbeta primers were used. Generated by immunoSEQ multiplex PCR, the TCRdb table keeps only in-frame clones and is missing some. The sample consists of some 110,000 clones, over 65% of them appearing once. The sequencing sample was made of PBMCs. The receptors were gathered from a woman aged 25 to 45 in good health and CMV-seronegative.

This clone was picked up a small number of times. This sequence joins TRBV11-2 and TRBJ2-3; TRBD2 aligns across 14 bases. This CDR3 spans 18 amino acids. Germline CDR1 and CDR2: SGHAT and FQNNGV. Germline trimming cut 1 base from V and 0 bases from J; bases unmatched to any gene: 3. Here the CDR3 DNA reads TGTGCCAGCAGCTTAGGACGGACTAGCGGGAGGAGCACAGATACGCAGTATTTT. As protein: CASSLGRTSGRSTDTQYF.

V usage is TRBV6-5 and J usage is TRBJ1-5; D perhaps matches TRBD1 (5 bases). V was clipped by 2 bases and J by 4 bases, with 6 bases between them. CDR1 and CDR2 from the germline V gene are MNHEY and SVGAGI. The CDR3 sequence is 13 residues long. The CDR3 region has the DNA TGTGCCAGCAGTTACGGGGGGAATCAGCCCCAGCATTTT. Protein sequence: CASSYGGNQPQHF.

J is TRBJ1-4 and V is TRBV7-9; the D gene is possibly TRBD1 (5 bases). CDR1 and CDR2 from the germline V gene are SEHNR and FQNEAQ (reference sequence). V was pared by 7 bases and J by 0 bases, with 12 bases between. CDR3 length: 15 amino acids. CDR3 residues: CASTDSGPTNEKLFF. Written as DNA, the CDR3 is TGTGCCAGCACGGATTCAGGGCCAACTAATGAAAAACTGTTTTTT.

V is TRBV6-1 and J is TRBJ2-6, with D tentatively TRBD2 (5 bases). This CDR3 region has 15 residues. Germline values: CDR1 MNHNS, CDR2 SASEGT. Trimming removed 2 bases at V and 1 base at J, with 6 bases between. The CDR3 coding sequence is TGTGCCAGCAGTGAACGGGAATCTGGGGCCAACGTCCTGACTTTC. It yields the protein CASSERESGANVLTF.

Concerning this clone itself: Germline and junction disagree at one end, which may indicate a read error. The CDR3 loop reads CSSRDSGRGITDTQYF. DNA for the CDR3: TGTTCCAGCAGAGATAGCGGGAGGGGAATCACAGATACGCAGTATTTT. The gene calls are TRBV7-9 and TRBJ2-3; 11 bases are a match to TRBD2. Germline-derived CDR1 and CDR2 are SEHNR and FQNEAQ (reference sequence). The CDR3 length is 16 residues.

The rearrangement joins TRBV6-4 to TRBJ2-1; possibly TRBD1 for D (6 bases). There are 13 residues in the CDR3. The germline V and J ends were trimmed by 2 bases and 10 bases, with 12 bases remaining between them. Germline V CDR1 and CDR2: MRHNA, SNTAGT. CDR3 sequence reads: CASSDGDNREQFF. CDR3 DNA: TGTGCCAGCAGTGACGGGGACAACCGGGAGCAGTTCTTC.

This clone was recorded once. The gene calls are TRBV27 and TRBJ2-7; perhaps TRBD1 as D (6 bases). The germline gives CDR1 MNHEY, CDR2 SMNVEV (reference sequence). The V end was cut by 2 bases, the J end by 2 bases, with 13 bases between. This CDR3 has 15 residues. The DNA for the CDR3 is TGTGCCAGCAGTTTAGCTGGGGGCTTACCCTACGAGCAGTACTTC. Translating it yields CASSLAGGLPYEQYF.

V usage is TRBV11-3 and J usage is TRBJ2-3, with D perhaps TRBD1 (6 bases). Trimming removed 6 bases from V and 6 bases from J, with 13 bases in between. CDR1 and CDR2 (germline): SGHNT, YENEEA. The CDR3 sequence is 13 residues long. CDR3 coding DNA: TGTGCCAGCAGTCATAGCAGGGGTGATACGCAGTATTTT. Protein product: CASSHSRGDTQYF. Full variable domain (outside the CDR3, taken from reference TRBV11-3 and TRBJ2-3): EAGVVQSPRYKIIEKKQPVAFWCNPISGHNTLYWYLQNLGQGPELLIRYENEEAVDDSQLPKDRFSAERLKGVDSTLKIQPAELGDSAVYLCASSHSRGDTQYFGPGTRLTVL.

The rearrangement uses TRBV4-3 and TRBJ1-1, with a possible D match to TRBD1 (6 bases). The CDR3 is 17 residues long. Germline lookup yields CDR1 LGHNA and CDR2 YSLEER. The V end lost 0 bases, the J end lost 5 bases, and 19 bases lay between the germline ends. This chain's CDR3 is CASSQEEGGAGNTEAFF. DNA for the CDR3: TGCGCCAGCAGCCAAGAAGAAGGGGGGGCGGGAAATACTGAAGCTTTCTTT.

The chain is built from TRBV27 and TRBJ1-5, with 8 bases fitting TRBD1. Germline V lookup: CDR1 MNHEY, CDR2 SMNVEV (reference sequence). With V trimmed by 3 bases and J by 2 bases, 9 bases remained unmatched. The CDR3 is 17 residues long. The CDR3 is CASSLTQGVKGNQPQHF. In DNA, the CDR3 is TGTGCCAGCAGTTTGACACAGGGGGTTAAGGGCAATCAGCCCCAGCATTTT.

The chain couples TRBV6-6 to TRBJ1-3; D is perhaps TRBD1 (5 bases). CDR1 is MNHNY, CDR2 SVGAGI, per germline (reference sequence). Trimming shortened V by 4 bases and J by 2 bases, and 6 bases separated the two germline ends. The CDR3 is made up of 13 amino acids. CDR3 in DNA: TGTGCCAGCAGTTTGGACACTGGAAACACCATATATTTT. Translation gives CASSLDTGNTIYF.

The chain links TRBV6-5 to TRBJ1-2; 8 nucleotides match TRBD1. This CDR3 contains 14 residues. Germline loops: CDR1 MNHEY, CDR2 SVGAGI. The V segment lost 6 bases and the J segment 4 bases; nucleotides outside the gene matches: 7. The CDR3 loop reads CASSPGQAIYGYTF. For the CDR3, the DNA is TGTGCCAGCAGCCCGGGACAGGCGATCTATGGCTACACCTTC.

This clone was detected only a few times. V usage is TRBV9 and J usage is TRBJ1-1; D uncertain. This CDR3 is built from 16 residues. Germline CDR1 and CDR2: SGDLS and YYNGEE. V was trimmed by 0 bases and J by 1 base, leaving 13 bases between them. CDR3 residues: CASSVVPAGSNTEAFF. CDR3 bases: TGTGCCAGCAGCGTAGTCCCAGCAGGCTCGAACACTGAAGCTTTCTTT.

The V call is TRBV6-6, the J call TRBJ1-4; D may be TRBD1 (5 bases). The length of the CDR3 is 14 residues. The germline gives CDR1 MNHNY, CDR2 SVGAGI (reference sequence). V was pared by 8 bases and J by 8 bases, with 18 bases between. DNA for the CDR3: TGTGCCAGCGACCTAGCGGGGAAGGGGGAAAAACTGTTTTTT. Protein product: CASDLAGKGEKLFF.

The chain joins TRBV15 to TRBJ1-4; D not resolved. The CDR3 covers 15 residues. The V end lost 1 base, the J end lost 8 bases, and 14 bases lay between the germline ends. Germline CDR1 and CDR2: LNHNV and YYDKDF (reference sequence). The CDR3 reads CATSRGKPMGEKLFF. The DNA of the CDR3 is TGTGCCACCAGCAGAGGAAAACCCATGGGCGAAAAACTGTTTTTT.

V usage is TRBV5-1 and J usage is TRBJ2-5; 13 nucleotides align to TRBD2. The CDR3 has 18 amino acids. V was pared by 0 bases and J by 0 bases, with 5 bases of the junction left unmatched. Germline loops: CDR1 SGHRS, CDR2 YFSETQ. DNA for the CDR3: TGCGCCAGCAGCTTGGGACTAGCGGGGGGAACGTACCAAGAGACCCAGTACTTC. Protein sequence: CASSLGLAGGTYQETQYF.

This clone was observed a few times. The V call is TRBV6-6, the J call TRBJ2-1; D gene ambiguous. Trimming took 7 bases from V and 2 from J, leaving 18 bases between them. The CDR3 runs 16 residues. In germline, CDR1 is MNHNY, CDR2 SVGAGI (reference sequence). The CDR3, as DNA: TGTGCCAGCAAAACCCGAGCGACCACCCCCTACAATGAGCAGTTCTTC. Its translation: CASKTRATTPYNEQFF.

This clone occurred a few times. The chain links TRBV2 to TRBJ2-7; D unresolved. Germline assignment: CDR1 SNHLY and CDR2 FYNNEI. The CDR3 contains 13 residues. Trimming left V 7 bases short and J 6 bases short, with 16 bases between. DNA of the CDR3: TGTGCCAGCAAACCGAAGTATTACAGCGAGCAGTACTTC. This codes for CASKPKYYSEQYF.